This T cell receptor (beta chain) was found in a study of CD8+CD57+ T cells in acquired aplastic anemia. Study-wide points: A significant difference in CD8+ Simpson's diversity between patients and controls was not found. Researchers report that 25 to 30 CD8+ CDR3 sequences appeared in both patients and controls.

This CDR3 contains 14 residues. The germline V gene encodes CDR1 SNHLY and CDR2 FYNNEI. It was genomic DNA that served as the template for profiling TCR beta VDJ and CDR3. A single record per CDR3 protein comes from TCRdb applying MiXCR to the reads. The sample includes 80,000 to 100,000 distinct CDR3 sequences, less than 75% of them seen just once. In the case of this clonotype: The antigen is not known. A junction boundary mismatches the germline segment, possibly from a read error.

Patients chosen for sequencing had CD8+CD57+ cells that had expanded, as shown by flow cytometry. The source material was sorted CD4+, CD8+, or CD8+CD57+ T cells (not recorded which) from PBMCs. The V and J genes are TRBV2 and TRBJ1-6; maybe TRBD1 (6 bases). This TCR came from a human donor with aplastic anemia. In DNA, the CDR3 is TGCGCCAGCAGTGAGGACAGTAGGAATTCATCCCTCCACTTT. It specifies CASSEDSRNSSLHF.